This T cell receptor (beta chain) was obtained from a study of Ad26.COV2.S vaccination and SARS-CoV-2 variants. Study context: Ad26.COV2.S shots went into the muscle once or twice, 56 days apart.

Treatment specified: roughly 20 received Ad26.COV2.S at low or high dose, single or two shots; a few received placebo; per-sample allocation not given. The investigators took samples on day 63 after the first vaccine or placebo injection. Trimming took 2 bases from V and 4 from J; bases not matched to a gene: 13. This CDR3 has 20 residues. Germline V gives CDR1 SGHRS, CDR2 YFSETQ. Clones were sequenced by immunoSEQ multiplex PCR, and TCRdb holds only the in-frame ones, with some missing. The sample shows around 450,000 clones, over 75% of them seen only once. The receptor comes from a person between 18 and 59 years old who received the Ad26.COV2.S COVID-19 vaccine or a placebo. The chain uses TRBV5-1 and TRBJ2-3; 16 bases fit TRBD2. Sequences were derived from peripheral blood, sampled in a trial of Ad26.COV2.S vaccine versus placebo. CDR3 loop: CASSLFTGTSGGASADTQYF. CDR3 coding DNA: TGCGCCAGCAGCTTATTTACCGGGACTAGCGGGGGGGCGTCTGCAGATACGCAGTATTTT.